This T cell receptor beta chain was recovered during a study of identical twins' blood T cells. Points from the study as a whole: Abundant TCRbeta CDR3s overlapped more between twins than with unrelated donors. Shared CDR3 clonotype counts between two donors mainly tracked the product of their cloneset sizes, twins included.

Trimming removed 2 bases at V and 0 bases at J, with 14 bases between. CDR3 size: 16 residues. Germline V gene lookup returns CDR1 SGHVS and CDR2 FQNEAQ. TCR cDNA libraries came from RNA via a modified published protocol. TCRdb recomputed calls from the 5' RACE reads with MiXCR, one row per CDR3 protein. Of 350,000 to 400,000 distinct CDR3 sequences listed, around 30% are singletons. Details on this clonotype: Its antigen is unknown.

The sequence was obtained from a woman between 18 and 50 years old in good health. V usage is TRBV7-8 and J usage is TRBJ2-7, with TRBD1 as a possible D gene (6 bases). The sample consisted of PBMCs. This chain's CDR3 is CASSLRTRGPSYEQYF. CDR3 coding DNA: TGTGCCAGCAGCTTAAGGACCAGGGGTCCCTCCTACGAGCAGTACTTC.